This T cell receptor (beta chain) stems from a study of shared clonotypes between healthy human individuals. Study details: Donor ages ranged 18 to 49 years: a couple of women, a few men.

Study-wide points: Unshared clonotypes carried lower generation probabilities than those common to all four donors. A limitation of the genetic and exposure-history diversity represented arose from few donors.

Clones were sequenced by immunoSEQ multiplex PCR, and TCRdb holds only the in-frame ones, with some missing. The sample gives around 1.4 million clones, approximately 98.5% of which show up once; around 0.33% is in the top ten. Concerning this clone: As yet, its antigen is unknown.

The junction had 18 bases not matched to a gene; V was cut back by 7 bases and J by 7 bases. The CDR3 runs to 17 residues. Looked up from germline, CDR1 is LNHDA and CDR2 is SQIVND (reference sequence). This TCR was sampled from a man aged 30-40 years in good health. The material sequenced was naive CD4+ T cells sorted from blood. Indicated subset: CD45RA+ positively selected. The V and J genes are TRBV19 and TRBJ2-1; 8 bases match TRBD2. The CDR3, as DNA: TGTGCCAGTATGAGGGGTTCCGGGACTAGGTACGATAATGAGCAGTTCTTC. As protein: CASMRGSGTRYDNEQFF. The full variable domain, rest sourced from reference TRBV19 and TRBJ2-1, is DGGITQSPKYLFRKEGQNVTLSCEQNLNHDAMYWYRQDPGQGLRLIYYSQIVNDFQKGDIAEGYSVSREKKESFPLTVTSAQKNPTAFYLCASMRGSGTRYDNEQFFGPGTRLTVL.